This T cell receptor beta chain is from a study of OX40 agonist ivuxolimab in advanced cancers. The wider study: Partial responses occurred in Three dose-escalation patients, one with hepatocellular carcinoma and two with cutaneous melanoma.

The CDR3 is made up of 15 amino acids. CDR1 and CDR2 from the germline V gene are MNHEY and SVGAGI. The V gene lost 2 bases and the J gene lost 10 bases, with 18 bases spanning the gap. As to this clone: Its antigen is undetermined.

Profiling relied on immunoSEQ multiplex PCR, and the TCRdb table lists in-frame clones only, not all of them. The sample includes 45,000 to 65,000 clones, around nine tenths of them seen just once. Study results and caveats: At 0.1 to 3.0 mg/kg and by week 6, CD4+ and CD8+ T cells in the blood had expanded clonally.

The TCR sequence derives from an adult with an advanced solid tumor such as melanoma, head and neck, liver or kidney cancer. V gene TRBV6-5 combines with J gene TRBJ2-1; D might be TRBD1 or TRBD2, each matching 7 bases. This sample comprised CD4+ or CD8+ T cells sorted from blood, obtained in a trial of the OX40 agonist ivuxolimab. The DNA for the CDR3 is TGTGCCAGCAGTTACAAGGCAGGGAGGGGGCGGGAGCAGTTCTTC. Translation: CASSYKAGRGREQFF.